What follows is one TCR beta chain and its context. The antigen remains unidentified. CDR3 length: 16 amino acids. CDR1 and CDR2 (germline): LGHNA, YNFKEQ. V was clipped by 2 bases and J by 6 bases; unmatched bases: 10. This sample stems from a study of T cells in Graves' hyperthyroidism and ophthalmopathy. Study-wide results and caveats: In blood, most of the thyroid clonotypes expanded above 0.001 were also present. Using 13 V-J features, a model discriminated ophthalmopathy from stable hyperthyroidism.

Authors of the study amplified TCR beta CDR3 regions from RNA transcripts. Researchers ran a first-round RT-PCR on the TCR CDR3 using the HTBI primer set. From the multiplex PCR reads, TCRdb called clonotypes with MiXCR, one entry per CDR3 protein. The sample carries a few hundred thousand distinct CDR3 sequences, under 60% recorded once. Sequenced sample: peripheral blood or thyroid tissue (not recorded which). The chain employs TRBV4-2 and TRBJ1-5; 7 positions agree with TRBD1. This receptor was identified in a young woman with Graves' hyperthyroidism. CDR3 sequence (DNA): TGTGCCAGCAGCCAAAAGGGGGGACAGTTCCGTCAGCCCCAGCATTTT. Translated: CASSQKGGQFRQPQHF.